The source of this TCR beta chain is a study of T cell repertoires in cytomegalovirus infection. The study's findings and limits: HLA-C-restricted CMV clonotypes gave the most frequent clonotype in two of eight donors. Frequencies of public TCR beta families were cumulated, and this identified carriers of CMV plus the relevant HLA.

V trimming: 5 bases; J trimming: 1 base; junction bases outside the gene matches: 5. The CDR3 length is 15 residues. CDR1 is SGHTA, CDR2 FQGNSA, per germline. TCRdb ran MiXCR on the reads and lists one entry per CDR3 protein. Among roughly 230,000 distinct CDR3 sequences listed, roughly 12% were seen once. This clonotype was found many times. The antigen is not known. This sequence originates from a human donor in good health (CMV status not recorded). Some clones in this sample may be carry-over from other donors' samples. The V gene is TRBV7-2, the J gene TRBJ2-1; 7 nucleotides agree with TRBD1. Source material: PBMCs. This chain's CDR3 is CASSQDRASYNEQFF. The CDR3 nucleotides read TGTGCCAGCAGCCAAGACAGGGCGTCCTACAATGAGCAGTTCTTC. The full variable domain, with the rest looked up from reference TRBV7-2 and TRBJ2-1, is GAGVSQSPSNKVTEKGKDVELRCDPISGHTALYWYRQSLGQGLEFLIYFQGNSAPDKSGLPSDRFSAERTGGSVSTLTIQRTQQEDSAVYLCASSQDRASYNEQFFGPGTRLTVL.